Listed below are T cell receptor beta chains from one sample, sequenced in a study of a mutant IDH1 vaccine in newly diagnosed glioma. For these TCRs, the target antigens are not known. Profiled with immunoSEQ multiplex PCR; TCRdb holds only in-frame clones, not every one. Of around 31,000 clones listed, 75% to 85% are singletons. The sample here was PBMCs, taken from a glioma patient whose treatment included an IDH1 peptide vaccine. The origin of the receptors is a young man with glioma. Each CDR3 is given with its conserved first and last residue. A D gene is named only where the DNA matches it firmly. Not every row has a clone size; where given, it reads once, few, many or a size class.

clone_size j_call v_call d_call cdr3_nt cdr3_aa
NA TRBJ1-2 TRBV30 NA TGTGCCTGGAATCCGGACAGAGACGCTAACTATGGCTACACCTTC CAWNPDRDANYGYTF
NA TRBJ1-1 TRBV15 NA TGTGCCACCAGCTTCGATTCGACAGTAAGCACTGAAGCTTTCTTT CATSFDSTVSTEAFF
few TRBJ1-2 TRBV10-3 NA TGTGCCATCAGTAACGGGGCGGGATATGGCTACACCTTC CAISNGAGYGYTF
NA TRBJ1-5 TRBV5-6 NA TGTGCCAGCAGCTTGGGGAGCAATCAGCCCCAGCATTTT CASSLGSNQPQHF
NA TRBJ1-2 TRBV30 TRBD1 TGTGCCTGGGACGGGACAGGGTTCGATCATGGCTACACCTTC CAWDGTGFDHGYTF
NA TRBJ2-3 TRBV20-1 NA TGCAGTGCATTAAGCACAGATACGCAGTATTTT CSALSTDTQYF
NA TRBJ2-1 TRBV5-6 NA TGTGCCAGCAGCTTGGCGGGGGCATTTCTCGATGAGCAGTTCTTC CASSLAGAFLDEQFF
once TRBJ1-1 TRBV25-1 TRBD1 TGTGCCAGCAGTGACCCCTATGACAGGGGAATCACTGAAGCTTTCTTT CASSDPYDRGITEAFF
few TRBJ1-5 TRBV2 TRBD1 TGTGCCAGCAGTGGAGGGGGCGAAAGCAATCAGCCCCAGCATTTT CASSGGGESNQPQHF
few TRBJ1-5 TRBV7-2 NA TGTGCCAGCAACCGCAGGGGACAGCCCCAGCATTTT CASNRRGQPQHF
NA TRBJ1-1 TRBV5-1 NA TGCGCCAGCAGCTTGGAAGGGGGGCACAGGACTGAAGCTTTCTTT CASSLEGGHRTEAFF
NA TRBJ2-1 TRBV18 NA TGTGCCAGCTCATCCTTGGGTAGGGCCAGCTACAATGAGCAGTTCTTC CASSSLGRASYNEQFF
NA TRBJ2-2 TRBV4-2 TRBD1 TGTGCCAGCAGCCAAGAAAGACAGGGGGTGGCCTCTCGGGAGCTGTTTTTT CASSQERQGVASRELFF
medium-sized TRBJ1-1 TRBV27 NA TGTGCCAGCAGTCCCCAAACGACAGGACCGAACACTGAAGCTTTCTTT CASSPQTTGPNTEAFF
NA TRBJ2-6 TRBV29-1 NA TGCAGCGTTGAGGACAGCTCTGGGGCCAACGTCCTGACTTTC CSVEDSSGANVLTF
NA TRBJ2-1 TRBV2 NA TGTGCCAGCAGGGGGGGCAGGGCCCATGAGCAGTTCTTC CASRGGRAHEQFF
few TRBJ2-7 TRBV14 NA TGTGCCAGCAGCCAAGATACGGACTACGAGCAGTACTTC CASSQDTDYEQYF
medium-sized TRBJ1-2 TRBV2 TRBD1 TGTGCCAGCAGTGAAGTGGGACAGTTTCTTTATGGCTACACCTTC CASSEVGQFLYGYTF
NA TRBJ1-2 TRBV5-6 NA TGTGCCAGCAGCTTATTACCGGGACGTACGAACTATGGCTACACCTTC CASSLLPGRTNYGYTF
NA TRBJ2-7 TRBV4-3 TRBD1 TGCGCCAGCAGCCAAGATCGGCAGGGGGTATACGAGCAGTACTTC CASSQDRQGVYEQYF
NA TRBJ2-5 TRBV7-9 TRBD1 TGTGCCAGCAGCTTATCGACAGGGACAAAGACCCAGTACTTC CASSLSTGTKTQYF
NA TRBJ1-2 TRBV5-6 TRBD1 TGTGCCAGCAGCTTGGCGGGACAGGGGGGTTTTGGCTACACCTTC CASSLAGQGGFGYTF
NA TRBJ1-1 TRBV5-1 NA TGCGCCAGCAGCTTGCTGGGACCAACATCGGAGGCTTTCTTT CASSLLGPTSEAFF
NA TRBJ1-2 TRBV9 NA TGTGCCAGCAGCGTAGGTCGACGGTATGATGGCTACACCTTC CASSVGRRYDGYTF
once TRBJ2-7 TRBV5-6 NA TGTGCCAGCAGCTTATTAAACAGGTTCCACGAGCAGTACTTC CASSLLNRFHEQYF
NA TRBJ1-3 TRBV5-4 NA TGTGCCAGCAGCTTGGACAGGGCTGGAAACACCATATATTTT CASSLDRAGNTIYF
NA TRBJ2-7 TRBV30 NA TGTGCCTGGAGTGTTCCGGCCACAGGGAGCTACGAGCAGTACTTC CAWSVPATGSYEQYF
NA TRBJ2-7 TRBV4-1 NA TGCGCCAGCAGCCTCCAACCGGGGCTTAGCTCCTACGAGCAGTACTTC CASSLQPGLSSYEQYF
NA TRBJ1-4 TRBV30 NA TGTGCCTGGAACGCGGGAGGGAATGAAAAACTGTTTTTT CAWNAGGNEKLFF
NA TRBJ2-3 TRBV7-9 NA TGTGCCAGCAGCTTACGTGGGGCCACAGATACGCAGTATTTT CASSLRGATDTQYF
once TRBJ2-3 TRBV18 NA TGTGCCAGCTCACCCCTGACAGGAACCACCAGCACAGATACGCAGTATTTT CASSPLTGTTSTDTQYF
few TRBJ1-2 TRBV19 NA TGTGCCAGTAGCCGGGACCCTACTAACTATGGCTACACCTTC CASSRDPTNYGYTF
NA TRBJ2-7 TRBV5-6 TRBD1 TGTGCCAGCAGCTCCGGGACAGCGAATTACTACGAGCAGTACTTC CASSSGTANYYEQYF
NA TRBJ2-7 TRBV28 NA TGTGCCAGCAGGACCAACTACCCCTACGAGCAGTACTTC CASRTNYPYEQYF
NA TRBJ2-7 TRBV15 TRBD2 TGTGCCACCAGCAAGAGGGAGGGGTGGCGTTGGGACTCCTACGAGCAGTACTTC CATSKREGWRWDSYEQYF
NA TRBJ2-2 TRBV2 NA TGTGCCAGCGACGACAGATCGAACACCGGGGAGCTGTTTTTT CASDDRSNTGELFF
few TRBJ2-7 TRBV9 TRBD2 TGTGCCAGCAGCGCGATAGCGGGAAATTCCTACGAGCAGTACTTC CASSAIAGNSYEQYF